This T cell receptor (beta chain) was captured by sequencing in a study of T-cell memory formation after mild COVID-19. Study results and caveats: Contracting CD4+ clones lay largely in CM and EM, with CD8+ ones residing in EMRA. Second-wave clones peaking on day 37 lacked confirmed SARS-CoV-2 specificity.

This clonotype was found a few times. Its antigen remains unknown. CDR3 length: 15 amino acids. Germline CDR1 and CDR2: SGHTA and FQGNSA. With V trimmed by 7 bases and J by 6 bases, 11 bases remained unmatched. cDNA libraries for TCR alpha and TCR beta, carrying sample barcodes and UMIs, came from 5'RACE with constant-segment primers. TCRdb itself ran the 5' RACE reads through MiXCR, one entry per CDR3 protein. The sample includes roughly 600,000 distinct CDR3 sequences, about a sixth of them seen just once. The sample comprised PBMCs or a T cell subset sorted from them (not recorded which). The sequence was collected from an adult woman who had mild COVID-19 (a few samples of this study predate the infection). Cell type and time point are not known. The rearrangement joins TRBV7-2 to TRBJ2-2; TRBD2 matches 7 bases. This CDR3 is CASTPSGGLAGELFF. CDR3 coding DNA: TGTGCCAGCACCCCCTCCGGGGGGTTGGCCGGGGAGCTGTTTTTT.